One T cell receptor (beta chain) is described in this entry. Donors were grouped by their self-reported clinical history. The data were obtained in a study of blood T cell repertoires in COVID-19. For the study at large: PBMCs, B-cell-depleted T cells, or T cells provided the cDNA or gDNA that made up the material.

This table comes from immunoSEQ multiplex PCR, and its TCRdb copy is limited to in-frame clones, with some not included. This table has a few hundred thousand clones, over 75% appearing once. The sample comprised PBMCs or T cells enriched from blood (not recorded which). The receptor's source is a woman aged 40 to 49 with acute COVID-19.

In nucleotides, the CDR3 is TGTGCCAGCAGCTTAGAATCGCAAGAGACCCAGTACTTC. Residues: CASSLESQETQYF. The chain employs TRBV11-3 and TRBJ2-5; D is unclear. The V and J ends lost 0 bases and 2 bases respectively, with 4 bases between them. This CDR3 spans 13 amino acids. Germline CDR1 SGHNT, CDR2 YENEEA.